This entry features one TCR beta chain sequence. Its antigen is not known. RNA was extracted and reverse transcribed into cDNA as the sequencing template. The assay was immunoSEQ multiplex PCR, and TCRdb's table has in-frame clones only and misses some. The sample shows about 210,000 clones, 64% of them seen only once. Germline lookup yields CDR1 MNHEY and CDR2 SMNVEV (reference sequence). This CDR3 comprises 16 residues. The ends lost 5 bases at V and 0 bases at J; junction bases unmatched: 6. The data originate from a study of CD8+ T cells in alopecia areata. Overall study findings and caveats: Greater clonality was observed in lesional scalp samples, especially alopecia totalis/universalis, versus normal scalp. In scalp, tofacitinib significantly decreased clonality and expanded CD8+ clones among the top 100.

Documented treatment: oral pan-JAK inhibitor, 5-10 mg twice daily. The source was CD4+ T cells sorted from blood, collected at week 4, from a patient treated with tofacitinib. The J gene is TRBJ2-2, the V gene TRBV27; 7 bases fit TRBD1. This clonotype was sampled from a human donor with alopecia areata. This chain's CDR3 is CASSNTGTANTGELFF. CDR3 DNA sequence: TGTGCCAGCAGTAACACCGGGACAGCGAACACCGGGGAGCTGTTTTTT.